These T cell receptor beta chains were read from a single sample in a study of regulatory T cells in long-lasting Graves disease. TCRdb re-called the multiplex PCR reads with MiXCR, one entry per CDR3 protein. Of hundreds of thousands of distinct CDR3 sequences listed, 15% to 20% are singletons. The data were also submitted as part of a second study, on T cells in Graves' hyperthyroidism and ophthalmopathy.

Sequenced material: peripheral blood mononuclear cells (PBMCs), taken at new diagnosis, from a patient treated with antithyroid drugs. The receptor source for this set is a woman aged 30 to 39 with Graves disease. Each CDR3 is given with its conserved first and last residue. A D gene is named only where the DNA matches it firmly. Some rows mark clone size as missing; the rest say once, few, many or name a class of expanded clone.

NA,many,16,TRBJ1-5,TRBV30,TGTGCCTGGAGTGTACCCGGGCCCTACCCCGATCAGCCCCAGCATTTT,CAWSVPGPYPDQPQHF
TRBD2,many,18,TRBJ2-3,TRBV7-3,TGTGCCAGCAGCTCCGGACTAGCGGGAGGGCCTGGGGGAGATACGCAGTATTTT,CASSSGLAGGPGGDTQYF
NA,many,11,TRBJ1-2,TRBV6-1,TGTGCCAGCCGATTATACCAGGGCTACACCTTC,CASRLYQGYTF
NA,NA,15,TRBJ1-5,TRBV7-9,TGTGCCAGCAGCTTGAAAGTTAATAGCAATCAGCCCCAGCATTTT,CASSLKVNSNQPQHF
TRBD1,few,18,TRBJ1-2,TRBV6-1,TGTGCCAGCCTGAGAACAGTTGGACAGGGGGGAACTAACTATGGCTACACCTTC,CASLRTVGQGGTNYGYTF
NA,many,12,TRBJ1-3,TRBV30,TGTGCCTGGCTGAACTCTGGAAACACCATATATTTT,CAWLNSGNTIYF
TRBD2,NA,16,TRBJ2-1,TRBV30,TGTGCCTGGAGTGGCTTAGCGGGAGTCTCCTACAATGAGCAGTTCTTC,CAWSGLAGVSYNEQFF
TRBD1,many,15,TRBJ1-4,TRBV28,TGTGCCAGCACTCGACAGGGGTCGGATGCTGAAAAACTGTTTTTT,CASTRQGSDAEKLFF
NA,many,13,TRBJ2-7,TRBV28,TGTGCCAGCAGTTTATCTCGCGGAGGCGAGCAGTACTTC,CASSLSRGGEQYF
NA,many,14,TRBJ2-7,TRBV13,TGTGCCAGCAGCCCCCTGGGTAGCTCCTACGAGCAGTACTTC,CASSPLGSSYEQYF
NA,many,13,TRBJ2-7,TRBV7-9,TGTGCCAGCAGTTTCCTAGAATCCTACGAGCAGTACTTC,CASSFLESYEQYF
NA,NA,15,TRBJ1-5,TRBV5-1,TGCGCCAGCAGCTTGGACACCGGGCCAAATCAGCCCCAGCATTTT,CASSLDTGPNQPQHF
NA,few,14,TRBJ1-5,TRBV28,TGTGCCAGCAGAGACCCGAGGATCAATCAGCCCCAGCATTTT,CASRDPRINQPQHF
TRBD2,few,18,TRBJ2-1,TRBV11-1,TGTGCCAGCAGCCCTGTGGGACTAGCGGGAGGGCGGGGGAATGAGCAGTTCTTC,CASSPVGLAGGRGNEQFF
TRBD2,few,18,TRBJ2-1,TRBV6-2/TRBV6-3,TGTGCCAGCAGTTACCGAGGTCTCGCTAGCGGCGCCTACAATGAGCAGTTCTTC,CASSYRGLASGAYNEQFF
NA,many,14,TRBJ2-6,TRBV20-1,TGCAGTGCAACGGCAAGGCGTGGGGCCAACGTCCTGACTTTC,CSATARRGANVLTF
NA,NA,17,TRBJ2-1,TRBV12-3/TRBV12-4,TGTGCCAGCAGTCCAAACCCGGGACTGGCTTCCTACAATGGGCAGTTCTTC,CASSPNPGLASYNGQFF
TRBD1,NA,16,TRBJ1-5,TRBV7-8,TGTGCCAGCAGCGCAGAAGGCGGGACAGGGCGGCAGCCCCAGCATTTT,CASSAEGGTGRQPQHF
NA,NA,15,TRBJ2-7,TRBV14,TGTGCCAGCAGCCCAGCATGGGCTGGAAACTACGAGCAGTACTTC,CASSPAWAGNYEQYF
TRBD1,few,17,TRBJ1-6,TRBV20-1,TGCAGTGCTAGAGGGGACAGGGGAAGCTCCTATAATTCACCCCTCCACTTT,CSARGDRGSSYNSPLHF
NA,few,14,TRBJ1-2,TRBV6-1,TGTGCCAGCAGTCAAGGGGTATCAGGGCATGGCTACACCTTC,CASSQGVSGHGYTF
NA,many,16,TRBJ2-3,TRBV7-8,TGTGCCAGCAGCTTAGCGCAGGTCGCGATCACAGATACGCAGTATTTT,CASSLAQVAITDTQYF
NA,few,15,TRBJ2-1,TRBV24-1,TGTGCCACCAGCCCCCGGGACGGGCACTACAATGAGCAGTTCTTC,CATSPRDGHYNEQFF
TRBD1,few,16,TRBJ2-7,TRBV24-1,TGTGCCACCAGTGACCCGGGACAGGGGAATGGGGGCGAGCAGTACTTC,CATSDPGQGNGGEQYF
NA,many,14,TRBJ1-5,TRBV5-1,TGCGCCAGCCGTCCCGGGGACGGCAATCAGCCCCAGCATTTT,CASRPGDGNQPQHF
TRBD1,many,14,TRBJ2-1,TRBV12-3/TRBV12-4,TGTGCCAGCAGTTTTGACAGGGGAAGTCATGAGCAGTTCTTC,CASSFDRGSHEQFF
TRBD1,few,14,TRBJ2-7,TRBV6-1,TGTGCCAGCAAACGGACAGGGGAATCCTACGAGCAGTACTTC,CASKRTGESYEQYF
NA,many,17,TRBJ2-1,TRBV28,TGTGCCAGCAGTTATACCCTACAGGTGAGCTCCTACAATGAGCAGTTCTTC,CASSYTLQVSSYNEQFF
NA,few,18,TRBJ1-5,TRBV27,TGTGCCAGCAGTTTTTTGGGGGGCGGGGCAGCTGGGGATCAGCCCCAGCATTTT,CASSFLGGGAAGDQPQHF
NA,many,15,TRBJ1-1,TRBV3-1,TGTGCCAGCAGCCGTGCACGGGGAAAGGACACTGAAGCTTTCTTT,CASSRARGKDTEAFF
TRBD2,NA,17,TRBJ2-2,TRBV20-1,TGCAGTGCTAGAGATCCCAGCGGGAGGGCGAACACCGGGGAGCTGTTTTTT,CSARDPSGRANTGELFF
TRBD2,many,15,TRBJ2-3,TRBV27,TGTGCCAGCAGTTTGGGGCGGGAGGTCCCAGATACGCAGTATTTT,CASSLGREVPDTQYF
TRBD1,few,15,TRBJ1-5,TRBV20-1,TGCAGTGCTAGAGATGCGGGACAGCAAAATCAGCCCCAGCATTTT,CSARDAGQQNQPQHF
TRBD1,many,12,TRBJ1-2,TRBV6-1,TGTGCCAGCAATGACAGGGTCTATGGCTACACCTTC,CASNDRVYGYTF
NA,many,13,TRBJ1-2,TRBV2,TGTGCCAGCAGGGCCCAGGGGAACTATGGCTACACCTTC,CASRAQGNYGYTF
NA,many,13,TRBJ1-1,TRBV29-1,TGCAGCGTTGCCGTGGGGGAGGGAACTGAAGCTTTCTTT,CSVAVGEGTEAFF
TRBD1,many,15,TRBJ2-2,TRBV12-3/TRBV12-4,TGTGCCATCCTCCGGACAGGGGACTTGAGCGGGGAGCTGTTTTTT,CAILRTGDLSGELFF
NA,NA,15,TRBJ1-1,TRBV19,TGTGCCAGTAGTATAGCGGGGGCCCTGAACACTGAAGCTTTCTTT,CASSIAGALNTEAFF
NA,few,15,TRBJ2-2,TRBV18,TGTGCCAGCTCACCTAGGACAGTGAAGGCCGGGGAGCTGTTTTTT,CASSPRTVKAGELFF
NA,many,15,TRBJ2-7,TRBV2,TGTGCCAGCAGCGGACAGAGAACTACCGTCAACTGGCAGTACTTC,CASSGQRTTVNWQYF
NA,many,14,TRBJ2-7,TRBV11-2,TGTGCCAGCAGCTTAGATTGGGGTGCGGGACACCCCCTGTTC,CASSLDWGAGHPLF
TRBD1,NA,15,TRBJ1-2,TRBV2,TGTGCCAGCAGTGAATGGGACAGGGGGCTAGGTGGCTACACCTTC,CASSEWDRGLGGYTF
NA,many,15,TRBJ1-1,TRBV5-1,TGCGCCAGCAGTTCTCGTCCCCTCGGGAGCACTGAAGCTTTCTTT,CASSSRPLGSTEAFF
TRBD2,few,15,TRBJ2-5,TRBV5-4,TGTGCCAGCAGCTTGCTCAGCGGGAGAGGAGAGACCCAGTACTTC,CASSLLSGRGETQYF
NA,NA,12,TRBJ2-7,TRBV20-1,TGCAGTGCCCCAGGACCGGTATACGAGCAGTACTTC,CSAPGPVYEQYF
TRBD1,NA,13,TRBJ1-2,TRBV29-1,TGCAGCGTTGAGGGCACAGGGGTGGCTGGCTACACCTTC,CSVEGTGVAGYTF
TRBD2,NA,17,TRBJ2-7,TRBV5-1,TGCGCCAGCAGATTATCAGCCTCCGGGACTAGTGCTTACGAGCAGTACTTC,CASRLSASGTSAYEQYF
NA,few,14,TRBJ1-2,TRBV7-9,TGTGCCAGCAGCTTTCGTACTTATAACTATGGCTACACCTTC,CASSFRTYNYGYTF
NA,many,14,TRBJ1-5,TRBV2,TGTGCCAGCAGTGAAGCAGGGGATCATCAGCCCCAGCATTTT,CASSEAGDHQPQHF
NA,many,15,TRBJ2-2,TRBV5-1,TGCGCCAGCAGCGCCCTCATTAGGGACACCGGGGAGCTGTTTTTT,CASSALIRDTGELFF
NA,many,17,TRBJ1-5,TRBV27,TGTGCCAGCAGTTTTAGCGGCAGGGCCATTGACGGTCAGCCCCAGCATTTT,CASSFSGRAIDGQPQHF
NA,NA,14,TRBJ1-3,TRBV29-1,TGCAGCGTTGAGGGCTGGGGGGAAGGAAACACCATATATTTT,CSVEGWGEGNTIYF
TRBD1,many,13,TRBJ1-1,TRBV30,TGTGCCTGGACCACAGGGGCGTCCACTGAAGCTTTCTTT,CAWTTGASTEAFF
NA,many,13,TRBJ2-5,TRBV6-1,TGTGCCAGCACGCGGGACCTCCAAGAGACCCAGTACTTC,CASTRDLQETQYF
NA,NA,15,TRBJ2-2,TRBV7-9,TGTGCCAGCAGCTCCCGGTCAGCGAACACCGGGGAGCTGTTTTTT,CASSSRSANTGELFF